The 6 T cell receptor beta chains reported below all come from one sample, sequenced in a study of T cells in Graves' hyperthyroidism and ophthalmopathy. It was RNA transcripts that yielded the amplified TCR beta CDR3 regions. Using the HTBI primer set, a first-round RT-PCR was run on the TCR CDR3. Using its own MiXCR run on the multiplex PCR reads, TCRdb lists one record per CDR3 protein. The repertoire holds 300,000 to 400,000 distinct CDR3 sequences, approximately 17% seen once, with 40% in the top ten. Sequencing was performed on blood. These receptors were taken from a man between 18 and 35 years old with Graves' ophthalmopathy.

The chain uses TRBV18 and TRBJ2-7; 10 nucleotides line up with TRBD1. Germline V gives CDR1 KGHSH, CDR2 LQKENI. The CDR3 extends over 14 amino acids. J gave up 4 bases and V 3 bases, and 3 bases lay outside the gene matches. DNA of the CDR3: TGTGCCAGCTCACCTCGGGACAGGGGATACGAGCAGTACTTC. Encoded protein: CASSPRDRGYEQYF.

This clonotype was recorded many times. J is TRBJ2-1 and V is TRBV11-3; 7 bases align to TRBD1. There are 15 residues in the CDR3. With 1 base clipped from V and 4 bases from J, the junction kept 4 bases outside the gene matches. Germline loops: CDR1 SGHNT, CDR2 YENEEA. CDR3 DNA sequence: TGTGCCAGCAGCTTAGGGGACAGTGGGTACAATGAGCAGTTCTTC. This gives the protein CASSLGDSGYNEQFF.

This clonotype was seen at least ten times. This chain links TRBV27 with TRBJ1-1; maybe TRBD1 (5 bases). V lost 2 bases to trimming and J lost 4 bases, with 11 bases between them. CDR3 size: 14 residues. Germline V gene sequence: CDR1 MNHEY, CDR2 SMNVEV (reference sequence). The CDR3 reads CASSLEGALTEAFF. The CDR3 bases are TGTGCCAGCAGTTTAGAAGGGGCCCTCACTGAAGCTTTCTTT.

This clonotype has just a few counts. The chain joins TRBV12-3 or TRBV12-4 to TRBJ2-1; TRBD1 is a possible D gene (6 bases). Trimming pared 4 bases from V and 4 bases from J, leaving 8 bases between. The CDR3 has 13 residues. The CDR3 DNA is TGTGCCAGCAGTTGGGACATATACAATGAGCAGTTCTTC. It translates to CASSWDIYNEQFF.

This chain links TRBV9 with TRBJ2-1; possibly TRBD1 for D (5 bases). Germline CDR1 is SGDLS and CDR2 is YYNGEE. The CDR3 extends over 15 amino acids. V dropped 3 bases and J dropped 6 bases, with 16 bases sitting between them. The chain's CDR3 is CASSGLGVGLNEQFF. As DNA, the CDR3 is TGTGCCAGCAGCGGGCTAGGGGTAGGGCTCAATGAGCAGTTCTTC.

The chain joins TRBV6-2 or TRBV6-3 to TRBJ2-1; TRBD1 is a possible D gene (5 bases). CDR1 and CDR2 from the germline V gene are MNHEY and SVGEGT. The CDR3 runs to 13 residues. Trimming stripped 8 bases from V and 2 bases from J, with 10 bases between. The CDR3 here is CASLAQAYNEQFF. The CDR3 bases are TGTGCCAGCCTGGCACAGGCCTACAATGAGCAGTTCTTC.